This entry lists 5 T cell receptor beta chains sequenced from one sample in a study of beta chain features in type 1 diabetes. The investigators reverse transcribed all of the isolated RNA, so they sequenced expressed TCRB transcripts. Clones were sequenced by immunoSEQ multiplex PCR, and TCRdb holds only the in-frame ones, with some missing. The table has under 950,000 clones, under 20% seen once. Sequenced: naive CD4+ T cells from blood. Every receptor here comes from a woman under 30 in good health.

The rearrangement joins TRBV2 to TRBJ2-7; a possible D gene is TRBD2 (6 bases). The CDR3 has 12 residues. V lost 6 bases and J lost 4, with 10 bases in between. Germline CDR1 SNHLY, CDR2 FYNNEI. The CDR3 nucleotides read TGTGCCAGCAGGGGGGGTGGGTACGAGCAGTACTTC. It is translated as CASRGGGYEQYF.

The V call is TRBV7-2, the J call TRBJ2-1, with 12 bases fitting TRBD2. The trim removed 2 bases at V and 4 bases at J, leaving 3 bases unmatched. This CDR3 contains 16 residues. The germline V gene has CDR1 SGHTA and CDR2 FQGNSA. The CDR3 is CASSLYGLAGYNEQFF. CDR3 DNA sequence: TGTGCCAGCAGCTTATATGGACTAGCGGGATACAATGAGCAGTTCTTC.

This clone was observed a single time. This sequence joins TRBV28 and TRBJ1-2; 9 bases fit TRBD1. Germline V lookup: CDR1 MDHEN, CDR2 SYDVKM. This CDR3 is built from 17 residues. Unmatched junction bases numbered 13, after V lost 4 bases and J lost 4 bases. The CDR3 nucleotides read TGTGCCAGCAGTTCCTCCGGGACAGGGTGGGCATCCTATGGCTACACCTTC. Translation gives CASSSSGTGWASYGYTF.

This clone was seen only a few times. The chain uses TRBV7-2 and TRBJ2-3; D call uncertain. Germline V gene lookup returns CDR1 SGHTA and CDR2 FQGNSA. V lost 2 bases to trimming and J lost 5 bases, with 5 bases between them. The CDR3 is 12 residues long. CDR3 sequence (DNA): TGTGCCAGCAGCTTAACGGTAGATACGCAGTATTTT. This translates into CASSLTVDTQYF.

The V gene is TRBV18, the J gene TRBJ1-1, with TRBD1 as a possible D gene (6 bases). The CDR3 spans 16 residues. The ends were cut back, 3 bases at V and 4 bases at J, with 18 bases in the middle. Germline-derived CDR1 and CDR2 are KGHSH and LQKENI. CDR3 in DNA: TGTGCCAGCTCACCGGTAACAGGGTCGGTGGTCACTGAAGCTTTCTTT. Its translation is CASSPVTGSVVTEAFF.